This is a list of T cell receptor beta chains from one sample in a study of blood T cell repertoires in COVID-19. Clones were read by immunoSEQ multiplex PCR, and TCRdb kept only the in-frame ones, dropping some. Here the sample spans tens of thousands of clones, about 87% being singletons. Input material: peripheral blood. These receptors came from a human donor in a cohort sampled during active COVID-19. The CDR3 runs from the conserved cysteine through the conserved F or W. A D gene is named only where the DNA matches it firmly. Size is omitted from some rows. Given values are once, few, many or a class for expanded clones.

V,J,size,D,CDR3,DNA
TRBV10-3,TRBJ1-5,NA,NA,CAISEGRGNNQPQHF,TGTGCCATCAGTGAGGGTCGGGGAAACAATCAGCCCCAGCATTTT
TRBV5-6,TRBJ1-1,NA,TRBD1,CASSPGTGDWNTEAFF,TGTGCCAGCAGCCCCGGGACAGGGGATTGGAACACTGAAGCTTTCTTT
TRBV5-1,TRBJ2-5,NA,TRBD2,CASSRRRGFGQETQYF,TGCGCCAGCAGCCGGAGGCGGGGGTTCGGCCAAGAGACCCAGTACTTC
TRBV18,TRBJ2-7,NA,NA,CASSTRAGQNEQYF,TGTGCCAGCTCAACACGCGCGGGACAGAACGAGCAGTACTTC
TRBV6-2/TRBV6-3,TRBJ2-7,NA,NA,CASSYSRESYEQYF,TGTGCCAGCAGTTACTCGAGGGAGTCCTACGAGCAGTACTTC
TRBV12-3/TRBV12-4,TRBJ1-6,NA,NA,CASSLGENSPLHF,TGTGCCAGCAGTTTGGGAGAGAATTCACCCCTCCACTTT
TRBV20-1,TRBJ2-7,NA,NA,CSATSEVEQYF,TGCAGTGCCACCTCAGAAGTCGAGCAGTACTTC
TRBV7-9,TRBJ1-2,NA,NA,CASSLSGRTLDLRGGYTF,TGTGCCAGCAGCTTATCCGGGAGGACGCTAGACCTTCGGGGTGGCTACACCTTC
TRBV7-6,TRBJ1-3,once,TRBD1,CASSPDRGGSSGNTIYF,TGTGCCAGCAGCCCGGACAGGGGGGGAAGCTCTGGAAACACCATATATTTT
TRBV3-1/TRBV3-2,TRBJ2-1,once,NA,CASSPRQTSTDNEQFF,TGTGCCAGCAGCCCGAGACAGACTTCAACAGACAATGAGCAGTTCTTC
TRBV3-1/TRBV3-2,TRBJ1-2,once,NA,CASSPGAGRNYGYTF,TGTGCCAGCAGCCCCGGCGCGGGACGTAACTATGGCTACACCTTC